This T cell receptor (beta chain) was sequenced in a study of blood T cell repertoires in COVID-19. Overall study: Acute and convalescent COVID-19 samples came from the United States, Italy and Spain.

The V gene's germline CDR1 is SNHLY and CDR2 FYNNEI. With V trimmed by 9 bases and J by 2 bases, 1 base remained unmatched. The CDR3 has 12 residues. As processed by the authors: Cell counts per sample came from amplifying reference gene primers. The method was immunoSEQ multiplex PCR; TCRdb's version includes in-frame clones alone and lacks a portion of them. D and trimming come from the DNA, and the V and J calls and clone size come from that table. This sample has 300,000 or so clones, with about nine tenths found just once. V and J are TRBV2 and TRBJ1-3, with 7 nucleotides matching TRBD1. Sequencing input: peripheral blood. The sequence was collected from a man in his forties or fifties with active or convalescent COVID-19. The CDR3 loop is CASQGAGNTIYF. The CDR3 DNA reads TGTGCCAGTCAGGGGGCTGGAAACACCATATATTTT.